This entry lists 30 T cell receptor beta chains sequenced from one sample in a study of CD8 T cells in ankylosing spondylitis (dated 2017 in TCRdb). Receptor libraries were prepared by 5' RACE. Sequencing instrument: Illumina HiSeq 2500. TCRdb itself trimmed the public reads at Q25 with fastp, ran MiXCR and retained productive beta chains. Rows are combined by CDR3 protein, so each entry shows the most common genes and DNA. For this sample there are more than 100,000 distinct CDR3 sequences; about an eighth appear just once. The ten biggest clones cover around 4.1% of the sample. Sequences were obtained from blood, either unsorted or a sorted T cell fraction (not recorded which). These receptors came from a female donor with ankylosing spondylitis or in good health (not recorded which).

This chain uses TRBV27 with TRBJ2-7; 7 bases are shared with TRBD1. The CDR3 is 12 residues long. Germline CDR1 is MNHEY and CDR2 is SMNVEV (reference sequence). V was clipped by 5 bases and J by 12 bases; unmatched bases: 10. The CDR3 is CASSTGQVALYF. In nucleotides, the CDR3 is TGTGCCAGCAGTACCGGACAGGTTGCGCTGTACTTC.

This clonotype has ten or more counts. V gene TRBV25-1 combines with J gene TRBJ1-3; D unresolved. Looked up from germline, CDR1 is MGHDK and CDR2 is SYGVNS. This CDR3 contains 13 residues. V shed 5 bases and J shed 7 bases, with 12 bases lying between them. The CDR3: CASSRTYGNTIYF. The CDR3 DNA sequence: TGTGCCAGCAGTCGAACCTACGGGAACACCATATATTTT.

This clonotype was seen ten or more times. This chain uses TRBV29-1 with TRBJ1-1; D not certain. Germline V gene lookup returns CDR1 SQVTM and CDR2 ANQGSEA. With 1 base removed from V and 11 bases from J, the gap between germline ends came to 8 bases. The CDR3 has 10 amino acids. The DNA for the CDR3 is TGCAGCGTTGAAGTCCACGGGGCTTTCTTT. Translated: CSVEVHGAFF.

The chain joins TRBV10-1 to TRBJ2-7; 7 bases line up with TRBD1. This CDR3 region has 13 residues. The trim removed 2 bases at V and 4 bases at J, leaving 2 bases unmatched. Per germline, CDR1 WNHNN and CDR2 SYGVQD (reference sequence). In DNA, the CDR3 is TGCGCCAGCAGTGAGACGACAGGGTACGAGCAGTACTTC. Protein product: CASSETTGYEQYF.

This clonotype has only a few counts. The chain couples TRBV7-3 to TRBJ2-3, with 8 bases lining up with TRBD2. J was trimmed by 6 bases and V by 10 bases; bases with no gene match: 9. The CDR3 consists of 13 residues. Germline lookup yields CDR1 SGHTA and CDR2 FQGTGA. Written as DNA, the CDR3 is TGTGCCACTTCACGGGGGGGCAAGGATACGCAGTATTTT. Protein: CATSRGGKDTQYF.

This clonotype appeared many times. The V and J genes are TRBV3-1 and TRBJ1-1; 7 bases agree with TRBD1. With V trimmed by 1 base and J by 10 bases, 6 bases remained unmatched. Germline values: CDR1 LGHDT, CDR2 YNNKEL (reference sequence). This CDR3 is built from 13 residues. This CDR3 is CASSQVGPGGAFF. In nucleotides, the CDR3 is TGTGCCAGCAGCCAAGTTGGGCCAGGGGGAGCTTTCTTT.

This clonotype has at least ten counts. This CDR3 is CASSRSNRNEQFF. CDR3 nucleotide sequence: TGCGCCAGCAGCCGCTCCAATCGGAATGAGCAGTTCTTC. V gene TRBV5-1 combines with J gene TRBJ2-1; D remains unclear. CDR3 length: 13 residues. With 4 bases removed from V and 7 bases from J, the gap between germline ends came to 12 bases. The germline V gene has CDR1 SGHRS and CDR2 YFSETQ. The full variable domain, completed using reference TRBV5-1 and TRBJ2-1, is KAGVTQTPRYLIKTRGQQVTLSCSPISGHRSVSWYQQTPGQGLQFLFEYFSETQRNKGNFPGRFSGRQFSNSRSEMNVSTLELGDSALYLCASSRSNRNEQFFGPGTRLTVL.

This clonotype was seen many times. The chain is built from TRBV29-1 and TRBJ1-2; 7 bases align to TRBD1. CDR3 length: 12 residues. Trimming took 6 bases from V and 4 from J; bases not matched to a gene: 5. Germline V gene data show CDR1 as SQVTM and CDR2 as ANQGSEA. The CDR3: CSVQQGSYGYTF. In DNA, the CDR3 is TGCAGCGTACAACAGGGGAGCTATGGCTACACCTTC.

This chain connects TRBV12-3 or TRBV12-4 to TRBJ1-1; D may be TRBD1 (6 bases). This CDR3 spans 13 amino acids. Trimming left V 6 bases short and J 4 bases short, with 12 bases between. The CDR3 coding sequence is TGTGCCAGCAGCCTTAAGGGGGGCACTGAAGCTTTCTTT. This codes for CASSLKGGTEAFF.

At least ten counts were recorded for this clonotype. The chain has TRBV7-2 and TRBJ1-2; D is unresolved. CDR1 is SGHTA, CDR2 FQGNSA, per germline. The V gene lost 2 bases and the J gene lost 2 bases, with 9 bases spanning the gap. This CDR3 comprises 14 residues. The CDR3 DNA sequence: TGTGCCAGCAGCTTATCGGCAGGCAACTATGGCTACACCTTC. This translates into CASSLSAGNYGYTF.

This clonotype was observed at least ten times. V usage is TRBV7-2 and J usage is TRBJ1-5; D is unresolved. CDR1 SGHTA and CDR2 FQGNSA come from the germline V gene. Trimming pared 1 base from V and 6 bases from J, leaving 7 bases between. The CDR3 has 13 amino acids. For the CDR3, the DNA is TGTGCCAGCAGCTTAGTTCGGGGTCAGCCCCAGCATTTT. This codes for CASSLVRGQPQHF. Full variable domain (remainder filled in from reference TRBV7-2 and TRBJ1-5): GAGVSQSPSNKVTEKGKDVELRCDPISGHTALYWYRQSLGQGLEFLIYFQGNSAPDKSGLPSDRFSAERTGGSVSTLTIQRTQQEDSAVYLCASSLVRGQPQHFGDGTRLSIL.

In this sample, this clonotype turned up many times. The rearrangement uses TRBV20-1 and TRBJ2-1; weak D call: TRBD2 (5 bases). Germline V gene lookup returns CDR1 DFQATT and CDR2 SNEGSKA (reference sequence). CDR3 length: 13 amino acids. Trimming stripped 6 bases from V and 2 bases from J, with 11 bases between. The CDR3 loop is CSAKRLTYNEQFF. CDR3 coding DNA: TGCAGTGCGAAGCGGCTCACCTACAATGAGCAGTTCTTC.

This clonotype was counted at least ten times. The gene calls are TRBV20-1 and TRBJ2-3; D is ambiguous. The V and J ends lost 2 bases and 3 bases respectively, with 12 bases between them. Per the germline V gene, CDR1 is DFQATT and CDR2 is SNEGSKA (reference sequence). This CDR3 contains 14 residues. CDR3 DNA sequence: TGCAGTGCTAGATTTCTCGACGCTACAGATACGCAGTATTTT. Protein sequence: CSARFLDATDTQYF.

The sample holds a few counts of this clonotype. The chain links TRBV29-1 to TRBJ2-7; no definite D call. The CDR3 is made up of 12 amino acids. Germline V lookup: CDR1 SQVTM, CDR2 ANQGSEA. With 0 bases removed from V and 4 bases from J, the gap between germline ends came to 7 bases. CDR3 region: CSVEDHWYEQYF. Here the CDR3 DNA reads TGCAGCGTTGAAGATCACTGGTACGAGCAGTACTTC.

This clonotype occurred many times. CDR3 sequence reads: CASSYSTGSSYEQYF. In DNA form, the CDR3 reads TGTGCCAGCAGTTACAGCACAGGAAGCTCCTACGAGCAGTACTTC. This rearrangement joins TRBV6-5 to TRBJ2-7; tentatively, D is TRBD1 (5 bases). This CDR3 has 15 residues. Germline values: CDR1 MNHEY, CDR2 SVGAGI. V was clipped by 2 bases and J by 0 bases, with 11 bases between them.

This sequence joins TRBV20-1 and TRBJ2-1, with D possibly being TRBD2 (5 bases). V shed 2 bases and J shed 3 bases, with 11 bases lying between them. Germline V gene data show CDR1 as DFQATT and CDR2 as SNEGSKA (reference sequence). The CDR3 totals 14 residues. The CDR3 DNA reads TGCAGTGCTAGAAAGAGGAGCGGCTACAATGAGCAGTTCTTC. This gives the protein CSARKRSGYNEQFF.

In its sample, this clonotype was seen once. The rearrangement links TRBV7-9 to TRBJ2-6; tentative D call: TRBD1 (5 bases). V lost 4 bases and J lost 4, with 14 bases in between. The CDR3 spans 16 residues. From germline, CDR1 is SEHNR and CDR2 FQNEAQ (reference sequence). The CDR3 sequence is CASSSRVGLGANVLTF. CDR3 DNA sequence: TGTGCCAGCAGCTCCAGGGTCGGGTTGGGGGCCAACGTCCTGACTTTC.

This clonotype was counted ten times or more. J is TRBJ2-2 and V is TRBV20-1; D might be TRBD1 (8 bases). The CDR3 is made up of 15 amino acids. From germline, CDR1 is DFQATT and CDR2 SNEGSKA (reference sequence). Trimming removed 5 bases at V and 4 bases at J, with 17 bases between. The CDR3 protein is CSAPGGAGVTGELFF. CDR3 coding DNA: TGCAGTGCTCCAGGGGGCGCGGGGGTCACCGGGGAGCTGTTTTTT.

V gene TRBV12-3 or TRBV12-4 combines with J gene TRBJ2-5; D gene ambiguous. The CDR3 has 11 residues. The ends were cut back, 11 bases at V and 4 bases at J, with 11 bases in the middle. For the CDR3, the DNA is TGTGCCTCTGGGCACTTAGAGACCCAGTACTTC. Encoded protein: CASGHLETQYF.

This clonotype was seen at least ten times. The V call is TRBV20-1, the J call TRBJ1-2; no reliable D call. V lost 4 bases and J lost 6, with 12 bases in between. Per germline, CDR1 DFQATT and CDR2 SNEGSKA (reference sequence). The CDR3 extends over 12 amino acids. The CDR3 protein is CSATFGSDGYTF. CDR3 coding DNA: TGCAGTGCTACCTTTGGGAGCGATGGCTACACCTTC.

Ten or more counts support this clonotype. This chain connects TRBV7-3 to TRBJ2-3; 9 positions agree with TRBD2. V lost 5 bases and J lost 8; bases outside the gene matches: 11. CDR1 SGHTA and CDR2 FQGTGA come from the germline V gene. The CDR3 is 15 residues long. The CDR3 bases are TGTGCCAGCAGCCAAAGCGGGGGGTCCCCTCGTACGCAGTATTTT. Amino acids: CASSQSGGSPRTQYF.

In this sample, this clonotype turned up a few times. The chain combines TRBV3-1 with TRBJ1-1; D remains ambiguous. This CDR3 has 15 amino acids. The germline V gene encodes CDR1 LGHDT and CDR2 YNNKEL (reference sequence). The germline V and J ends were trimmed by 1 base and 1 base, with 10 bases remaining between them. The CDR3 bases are TGTGCCAGCAGCCAAGGGGCCAGGTCGAACACTGAAGCTTTCTTT. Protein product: CASSQGARSNTEAFF.

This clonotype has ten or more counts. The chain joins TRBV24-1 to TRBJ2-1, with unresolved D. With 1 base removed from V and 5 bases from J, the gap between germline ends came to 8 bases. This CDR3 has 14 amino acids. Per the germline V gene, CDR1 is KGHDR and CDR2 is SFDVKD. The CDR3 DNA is TGTGCCACCAGTGATTTAGGGAAGAACAATGAGCAGTTCTTC. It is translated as CATSDLGKNNEQFF.

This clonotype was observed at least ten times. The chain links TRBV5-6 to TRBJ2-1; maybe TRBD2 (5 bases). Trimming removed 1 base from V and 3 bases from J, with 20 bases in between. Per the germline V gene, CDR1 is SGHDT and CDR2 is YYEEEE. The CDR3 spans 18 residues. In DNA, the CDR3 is TGTGCCAGCAGCTTGAAACTACAACTAGTAGGGTTCTACAATGAGCAGTTCTTC. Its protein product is CASSLKLQLVGFYNEQFF.

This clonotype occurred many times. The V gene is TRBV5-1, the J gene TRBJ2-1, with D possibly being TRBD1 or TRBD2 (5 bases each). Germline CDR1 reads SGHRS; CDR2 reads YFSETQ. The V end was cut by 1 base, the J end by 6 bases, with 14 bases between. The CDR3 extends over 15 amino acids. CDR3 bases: TGCGCCAGCAGCTTGATGTGGGGGAGCGGCAATGAGCAGTTCTTC. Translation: CASSLMWGSGNEQFF.

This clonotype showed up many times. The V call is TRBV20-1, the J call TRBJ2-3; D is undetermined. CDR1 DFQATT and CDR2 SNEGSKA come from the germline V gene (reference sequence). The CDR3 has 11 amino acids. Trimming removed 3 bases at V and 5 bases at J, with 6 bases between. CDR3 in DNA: TGCAGTGCTAGTTTAGAAGATACGCAGTATTTT. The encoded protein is CSASLEDTQYF.

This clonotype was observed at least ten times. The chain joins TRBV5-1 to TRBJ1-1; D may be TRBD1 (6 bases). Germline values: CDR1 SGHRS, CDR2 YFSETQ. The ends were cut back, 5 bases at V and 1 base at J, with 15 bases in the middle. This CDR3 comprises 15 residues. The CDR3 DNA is TGCGCCAGCAGGCCGATAGGGACACCGAACACTGAAGCTTTCTTT. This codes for CASRPIGTPNTEAFF.

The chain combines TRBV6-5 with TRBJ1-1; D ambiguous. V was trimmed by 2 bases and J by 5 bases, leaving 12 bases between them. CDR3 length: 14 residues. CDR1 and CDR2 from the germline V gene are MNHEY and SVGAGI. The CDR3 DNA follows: TGTGCCAGCAGTTACGATTCCTACCGGACTGAAGCTTTCTTT. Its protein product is CASSYDSYRTEAFF.

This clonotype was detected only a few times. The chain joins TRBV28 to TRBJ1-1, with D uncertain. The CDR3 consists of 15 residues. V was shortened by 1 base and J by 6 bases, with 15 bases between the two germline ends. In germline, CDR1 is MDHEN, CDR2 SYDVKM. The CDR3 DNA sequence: TGTGCCAGCAGTTTATTGGACGCCTACGAGGCTGAAGCTTTCTTT. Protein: CASSLLDAYEAEAFF.

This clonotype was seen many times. Here the CDR3 DNA reads TGCGCCAGCAGCCACATCGAAGCGGGGGGCGAACCCGATACGCAGTATTTT. As protein: CASSHIEAGGEPDTQYF. V usage is TRBV5-1 and J usage is TRBJ2-3, with 9 bases fitting TRBD2. The J segment lost 6 bases and the V segment lost 4 bases, leaving 15 bases of the junction unmatched. Germline-derived CDR1 and CDR2 are SGHRS and YFSETQ. This CDR3 is built from 17 residues. The full variable domain, completed using reference TRBV5-1 and TRBJ2-3, is KAGVTQTPRYLIKTRGQQVTLSCSPISGHRSVSWYQQTPGQGLQFLFEYFSETQRNKGNFPGRFSGRQFSNSRSEMNVSTLELGDSALYLCASSHIEAGGEPDTQYFGPGTRLTVL.